Presented here are 27 T cell receptor beta chains from one specimen sequenced in a study of T cell changes during pregnancy in multiple sclerosis. Only in-frame clones appear in the TCRdb table, and some are missing; sequencing was by immunoSEQ multiplex PCR. The profile shows tens of thousands of clones, 94% of them singletons. The sequencing used peripheral blood, collected in the third trimester of pregnancy. Source of these receptors: a female donor with multiple sclerosis, enrolled in a pregnancy study.

J is TRBJ1-2 and V is TRBV6-1; D unresolved. The CDR3 runs to 13 residues. V lost 8 bases, J lost 1 base, and 11 bases lay in between. Germline V lookup: CDR1 MNHNS, CDR2 SASEGT. In DNA, the CDR3 is TGTGCCAGCGTAAGAGGGAGTAACTATGGCTACACCTTC. Encoded protein: CASVRGSNYGYTF.

J is TRBJ1-4 and V is TRBV5-4; 7 nucleotides align to TRBD1. Germline values: CDR1 SGHNT, CDR2 YYREEE (reference sequence). There are 14 residues in the CDR3. Trimming at V came to 4 bases and at J to 2 bases, leaving 2 bases not matched to a gene. The CDR3 DNA follows: TGTGCCAGCAGCCACAGGGGCACTAATGAAAAACTGTTTTTT. Translating it yields CASSHRGTNEKLFF.

The chain carries TRBV30 and TRBJ2-3; TRBD2 matches at 13 bases. The CDR3 has 16 amino acids. Germline values: CDR1 GTSNPN, CDR2 SVGIG (reference sequence). V was clipped by 1 base and J by 7 bases; unmatched bases: 8. The CDR3 loop is CAWSDGLAGDINTQYF. DNA of the CDR3: TGTGCCTGGAGTGACGGACTAGCGGGAGATATTAATACGCAGTATTTT. Variable domain in full (rest from reference TRBV30 and TRBJ2-3): SQTIHQWPATLVQPVGSPLSLECTVEGTSNPNLYWYRQAAGRGLQLLFYSVGIGQISSEVPQNLSASRPQDRQFILSSKKLLLSDSGFYLCAWSDGLAGDINTQYFGPGTRLTVL.

The J gene is TRBJ1-1, the V gene TRBV9; TRBD1 matches 8 bases. In germline, CDR1 is SGDLS, CDR2 YYNGEE. The length of the CDR3 is 16 residues. Trimming took 2 bases from V and 2 from J; bases not matched to a gene: 8. The CDR3 loop is CASSVRGTGVNTEAFF. The CDR3 DNA is TGTGCCAGCAGCGTGCGAGGGACAGGAGTTAACACTGAAGCTTTCTTT.

The V gene is TRBV13, the J gene TRBJ1-1; 7 bases are shared with TRBD1. This CDR3 is 13 amino acids long. V was clipped by 5 bases and J by 4 bases; unmatched bases: 4. From germline, CDR1 is PRHDT and CDR2 FYEKMQ (reference sequence). CDR3 region: CASSTGVSTEAFF. DNA of the CDR3: TGTGCCAGCAGCACAGGGGTGTCCACTGAAGCTTTCTTT.

The V call is TRBV5-5, the J call TRBJ1-4; tentatively, D is TRBD1 (6 bases). Trimming pared 7 bases from V and 1 base from J, leaving 23 bases between. The CDR3 runs to 18 residues. CDR1 is SGHKS, CDR2 YYEKEE, per germline (reference sequence). As DNA, the CDR3 is TGTGCCAGCGAGCTTGAGACGGGACTAGGGGGAACTAATGAAAAACTGTTTTTT. It is translated as CASELETGLGGTNEKLFF.

The chain couples TRBV7-9 to TRBJ2-7; D may be TRBD2 (6 bases). CDR3 size: 17 residues. CDR1 SEHNR and CDR2 FQNEAQ come from the germline V gene (reference sequence). V lost 5 bases and J 4 bases, leaving 24 bases between the germline ends. CDR3 amino acids: CASSQSSRDSRLYEQYF. The CDR3 bases are TGTGCCAGCAGCCAATCGTCTCGGGACTCAAGACTGTACGAGCAGTACTTC.

This chain uses TRBV2 with TRBJ1-1, with 8 bases matching TRBD1. CDR3 size: 18 residues. Germline trimming cut 0 bases from V and 0 bases from J; bases unmatched to any gene: 9. Germline values: CDR1 SNHLY, CDR2 FYNNEI. The CDR3, as DNA: TGTGCCAGCAGTGAAGCGCTTAGACAGGGGACCTTGAACACTGAAGCTTTCTTT. Protein sequence: CASSEALRQGTLNTEAFF.

This sequence joins TRBV5-4 and TRBJ2-1, with D maybe TRBD2 (6 bases). The CDR3 spans 15 residues. The V end lost 4 bases, the J end lost 0 bases, and 11 bases lay between the germline ends. CDR1 and CDR2 (germline): SGHNT, YYREEE (reference sequence). CDR3 loop: CASSIAVSSYNEQFF. CDR3 in DNA: TGTGCCAGCAGCATAGCGGTTAGCTCCTACAATGAGCAGTTCTTC.

The V call is TRBV5-1, the J call TRBJ2-7; TRBD2 aligns across 10 bases. CDR3 length: 16 residues. V lost 5 bases to trimming and J lost 4 bases; unmatched junction nucleotides: 12. Germline V gene lookup returns CDR1 SGHRS and CDR2 YFSETQ. Here the CDR3 reads CASRAVASGSMYEQYF. The CDR3 DNA reads as TGCGCCAGCAGGGCCGTGGCTAGCGGGAGTATGTACGAGCAGTACTTC.

The chain couples TRBV11-2 to TRBJ2-7; perhaps TRBD2 as D (5 bases). The V end was cut by 1 base, the J end by 2 bases, with 6 bases between. Germline V CDR1 and CDR2: SGHAT, FQNNGV. The CDR3 has 13 residues. The CDR3 nucleotides are TGTGCCAGCAGCTTAGCGCGGGCCTACGAGCAGTACTTC. It specifies CASSLARAYEQYF.

This chain links TRBV9 with TRBJ2-3; 10 nucleotides match TRBD2. The CDR3 spans 15 residues. V was clipped by 5 bases and J by 2 bases; unmatched bases: 5. Germline CDR1 reads SGDLS; CDR2 reads YYNGEE. CDR3: CASSGTSALTDTQYF. CDR3 coding DNA: TGTGCCAGCAGTGGGACTAGCGCCCTCACAGATACGCAGTATTTT.

V usage is TRBV7-9 and J usage is TRBJ2-7; 7 bases align to TRBD1. Germline loops: CDR1 SEHNR, CDR2 FQNEAQ (reference sequence). The CDR3 spans 15 residues. V dropped 5 bases and J dropped 1; count of bases not matched to a gene: 8. The CDR3 coding sequence is TGTGCCAGCAGCCCTAGGGGGCCTGCGTCCTACGAGCAGTACTTC. It is translated as CASSPRGPASYEQYF. Full variable domain (remainder filled in from reference TRBV7-9 and TRBJ2-7): DTGVSQNPRHKITKRGQNVTFRCDPISEHNRLYWYRQTLGQGPEFLTYFQNEAQLEKSRLLSDRFSAERPKGSFSTLEIQRTEQGDSAMYLCASSPRGPASYEQYFGPGTRLTVT.

The chain couples TRBV5-1 to TRBJ2-7, with 13 bases matching TRBD2. The CDR3 contains 16 residues. Per the germline V gene, CDR1 is SGHRS and CDR2 is YFSETQ. After removal of 4 bases from V and 2 bases from J, the junction contained 6 bases not matched to a gene. CDR3 loop: CASSGGLAGLTYEQYF. CDR3 nucleotide sequence: TGCGCCAGCAGCGGGGGACTAGCGGGGCTAACCTACGAGCAGTACTTC.

The V and J genes are TRBV6-5 and TRBJ2-5, with 7 bases aligning to TRBD2. Germline CDR1 MNHEY, CDR2 SVGAGI. The CDR3 is 14 amino acids. Unmatched junction bases numbered 8, after V lost 5 bases and J lost 5 bases. CDR3 residues: CASSPPSGGETQYF. CDR3 DNA: TGTGCCAGCAGTCCCCCCTCCGGGGGGGAGACCCAGTACTTC.

The rearrangement links TRBV25-1 to TRBJ1-6; D is unclear. The V gene's germline CDR1 is MGHDK and CDR2 SYGVNS. This CDR3 comprises 14 residues. The V end lost 0 bases, the J end lost 9 bases, and 9 bases lay between the germline ends. The CDR3 sequence is CASSEYLSGSPLHF. CDR3 DNA sequence: TGTGCCAGCAGTGAATATCTATCGGGTTCACCCCTCCACTTT.

The sample holds one count of this clone. V is TRBV5-6 and J is TRBJ2-3; TRBD2 matches 8 bases. Germline-derived CDR1 and CDR2 are SGHDT and YYEEEE. This CDR3 is built from 15 residues. Losses at the gene ends were 4 bases for V and 2 bases for J; bases not matched to a gene: 6. CDR3: CASSPGTRSTDTQYF. CDR3 coding DNA: TGTGCCAGCAGCCCGGGGACTAGGTCCACAGATACGCAGTATTTT.

The chain links TRBV4-1 to TRBJ2-1, with 9 bases lining up with TRBD2. The CDR3 is made up of 15 amino acids. The V segment lost 1 base and the J segment 8 bases; nucleotides outside the gene matches: 6. Looked up from germline, CDR1 is MGHRA and CDR2 is YSYEKL. CDR3 coding DNA: TGCGCCAGCAGCCAAGGGCGGGAGGGGGGGTATGAGCAGTTCTTC. Its protein product is CASSQGREGGYEQFF.

The rearrangement uses TRBV7-9 and TRBJ1-5; D remains unclear. Germline V lookup: CDR1 SEHNR, CDR2 FQNEAQ (reference sequence). The CDR3 is 13 amino acids. V lost 3 bases, J lost 2 bases, and 5 bases lay in between. The CDR3 spells CASSFGGNQPQHF. CDR3 DNA: TGTGCCAGCAGCTTCGGGGGCAATCAGCCCCAGCATTTT.

The genes are TRBV19 and TRBJ2-7, with 8 bases aligning to TRBD2. Germline V gene lookup returns CDR1 LNHDA and CDR2 SQIVND (reference sequence). Trimming at V came to 3 bases and at J to 3 bases, leaving 4 bases not matched to a gene. The CDR3 runs to 14 residues. In DNA form, the CDR3 reads TGTGCCAGTAGTATGGGTACTAGCGGCTACGAGCAGTACTTC. Protein sequence: CASSMGTSGYEQYF.

The chain couples TRBV5-1 to TRBJ2-7; D ambiguous. Germline CDR1 SGHRS, CDR2 YFSETQ. V was clipped by 0 bases and J by 0 bases, with 7 bases between them. The CDR3 length is 14 residues. The CDR3 region has the DNA TGCGCCAGCAGCTTGGCCCTGGCCTCCTACGAGCAGTACTTC. Translated: CASSLALASYEQYF.

The CDR3 nucleotides are TGTGCCAGCAGCGCTTGGACAGGGGATACCGGGGAGCTGTTTTTT. Protein product: CASSAWTGDTGELFF. This rearrangement joins TRBV7-9 to TRBJ2-2; 9 bases map to TRBD1. Germline lookup yields CDR1 SEHNR and CDR2 FQNEAQ (reference sequence). The V segment lost 5 bases and the J segment 5 bases; nucleotides outside the gene matches: 6. The CDR3 consists of 15 residues.

The chain carries TRBV30 and TRBJ2-5, with D tentatively TRBD1 (6 bases). CDR1 GTSNPN and CDR2 SVGIG come from the germline V gene (reference sequence). V lost 1 base and J lost 0, with 9 bases in between. The CDR3 consists of 14 residues. The CDR3 nucleotides read TGTGCCTGGAGTGGAGGGGGAAACCAAGAGACCCAGTACTTC. The encoded protein is CAWSGGGNQETQYF. The variable domain in full, with the rest retrieved from reference TRBV30 and TRBJ2-5, is SQTIHQWPATLVQPVGSPLSLECTVEGTSNPNLYWYRQAAGRGLQLLFYSVGIGQISSEVPQNLSASRPQDRQFILSSKKLLLSDSGFYLCAWSGGGNQETQYFGPGTRLLVL.

The V and J genes are TRBV11-3 and TRBJ2-3; 14 nucleotides line up with TRBD2. Germline V gives CDR1 SGHNT, CDR2 YENEEA. The length of the CDR3 is 16 residues. V dropped 5 bases and J dropped 10; count of bases not matched to a gene: 11. The chain's CDR3 is CASSIGTSGRKNAQYF. The CDR3 DNA is TGTGCCAGCAGCATTGGGACTAGCGGGAGAAAGAATGCGCAGTATTTT.

The chain joins TRBV6-5 to TRBJ1-2; 8 positions agree with TRBD1. The germline gives CDR1 MNHEY, CDR2 SVGAGI. The CDR3 has 14 residues. J gave up 4 bases and V 0 bases, and 1 base lay outside the gene matches. Here the CDR3 reads CASSYSGQGYGYTF. CDR3 bases: TGTGCCAGCAGTTACTCAGGACAGGGCTATGGCTACACCTTC.

This rearrangement joins TRBV27 to TRBJ2-7; D not resolved. Per the germline V gene, CDR1 is MNHEY and CDR2 is SMNVEV (reference sequence). Trimming left V 5 bases short and J 2 bases short, with 4 bases between. The CDR3 is 11 residues long. The CDR3 DNA reads as TGTGCCAGCAGTCTCCCCTACGAGCAGTACTTC. Translating it yields CASSLPYEQYF.

In nucleotides, the CDR3 is TGTGCCAGCAGCTTTACAGGGGCTGAAGCTTTCTTT. Translated, it gives CASSFTGAEAFF. The chain joins TRBV5-4 to TRBJ1-1, with TRBD1 matching over 7 bases. Trimming removed 2 bases from V and 6 bases from J; junction bases left unmatched: 1. CDR3 length equals 12 residues. Germline CDR1 and CDR2: SGHNT and YYREEE (reference sequence).